This is a list of T cell receptor beta chains from one sample in a study of T cells in localized non-small cell lung cancer. Generated by immunoSEQ multiplex PCR, the TCRdb table keeps only in-frame clones and is missing some. The table lists 35,000 to 40,000 clones, roughly 82% of them singletons. The sequenced sample was peripheral blood, obtained before any cancer treatment. Receptor source: a male donor aged 60 or over with stage III squamous cell lung carcinoma. Both conserved end residues are part of each CDR3. A D gene is named only where the DNA matches it firmly. Size is omitted from some rows. Given values are once, few, many or a class for expanded clones.

-,TRBV18,TRBJ1-5,TRBD1,TGTGCCAGCTCACTTCGCCGGACAGGGGGCAATCAGCCCCAGCATTTT,CASSLRRTGGNQPQHF
-,TRBV5-8,TRBJ2-2,TRBD2,TGTGCCAGCTCCCGGCTAGCGGAGCACACCGGGGAGCTGTTTTTT,CASSRLAEHTGELFF
-,TRBV5-4,TRBJ1-1,-,TGTGCCAGCAGACTACAGGGACACCCGAACACTGAAGCTTTCTTT,CASRLQGHPNTEAFF
once,TRBV7-2,TRBJ2-7,-,TGTGCCAGCAGCCCCCTGGGTTACGAGCAGTACTTC,CASSPLGYEQYF
once,TRBV2,TRBJ1-4,-,TGTGCCAGCAGTGAAAGGGGAGTGGACACTGAGGGAAAACTGTTTTTT,CASSERGVDTEGKLFF
few,TRBV5-1,TRBJ1-1,-,TGCGCCAGCAGCTTAGTGCCGCAGGGCGGCACTGAAGCTTTCTTT,CASSLVPQGGTEAFF
-,TRBV30,TRBJ2-7,-,TGTGCCTGGAGTGGGGTCAATTCCTACGAGCAGTACTTC,CAWSGVNSYEQYF
once,TRBV7-6,TRBJ1-5,-,TGTGCCAGCAGCTTAGCGCCAGGGATTAGCAATCAGCCCCAGCATTTT,CASSLAPGISNQPQHF
-,TRBV2,TRBJ2-5,-,TGTGCCAGCACCCTTAAGGGGACCCAGTACTTC,CASTLKGTQYF
-,TRBV18,TRBJ2-7,TRBD1,TGTGCCAGCTCACCTGGGACAGGGAACTACGAGCAGTACTTC,CASSPGTGNYEQYF
-,TRBV19,TRBJ2-6,-,TGTGCCAGTACATCTCCTGGGGCCAACGTCCTGACTTTC,CASTSPGANVLTF
-,TRBV6-1,TRBJ2-1,-,TGTGCTGCGGCGGGGTACAATGAGCAGTTCTTC,CAAAGYNEQFF
-,TRBV11-2,TRBJ1-6,TRBD1,TGTGCCAGCAGCTTAGCGGGGACAGGGAGGGGTTCACCCCTCCACTTT,CASSLAGTGRGSPLHF
-,TRBV7-9,TRBJ2-1,-,TGTGCCAGCAGCTTAGCGAGTTCTCACAATGAGCAGTTCTTC,CASSLASSHNEQFF
-,TRBV7-6,TRBJ2-4,TRBD2,TGTGCCAGCAGCTTACACGGTGGGGCGGGAGGGCCCGGAGAAAACATTCAGTACTTC,CASSLHGGAGGPGENIQYF
-,TRBV7-9,TRBJ1-1,-,TGTGCCAGCAGCTTAGTCGGGACGAACACTGAAGCTTTCTTT,CASSLVGTNTEAFF
-,TRBV6-5,TRBJ1-6,TRBD1,TGTGCCAGCAGTCTCACAGGGGACAATTCACCCCTCCACTTT,CASSLTGDNSPLHF
once,TRBV9,TRBJ2-3,TRBD2,TGTGCCAGCAGCGTAGTTAGCGGGGGGGCCGGAGGGGTAGATACGCAGTATTTT,CASSVVSGGAGGVDTQYF
-,TRBV30,TRBJ2-6,TRBD1,TGTGCCTGGGATGACAGGGGTGACGTCCTGACTTTC,CAWDDRGDVLTF
-,TRBV27,TRBJ2-5,-,TGTGCCAGCAGGAGGGGAGAGACCCAGTACTTC,CASRRGETQYF
-,TRBV9,TRBJ2-7,-,TGTGCCAGCAGCGTAATGAGCAGCACCTACGAGCAGTACTTC,CASSVMSSTYEQYF
-,TRBV2,TRBJ1-1,-,TGTGCCAGCAGTCCGACACGGCCAGAGAACACTGAAGCTTTCTTT,CASSPTRPENTEAFF
-,TRBV19,TRBJ2-1,-,TGTGCCAGTAGTACGGAACGGACTGGATTGGATGAGCAGTTCTTC,CASSTERTGLDEQFF
-,TRBV4-1,TRBJ2-1,TRBD2,TGCGCCAGCAGCCAAGGCGGGAGAGGTTATGAGCAGTTCTTC,CASSQGGRGYEQFF
-,TRBV10-1,TRBJ1-4,-,TGCGCCAGCAGTGAGGGAAGGACCACTAATGAAAAACTGTTTTTT,CASSEGRTTNEKLFF
-,TRBV7-2,TRBJ1-2,-,TGTGCCAGCAGCCCACAACGACCCGGGAACAGGGTTGCTGGCTACACCTTC,CASSPQRPGNRVAGYTF
-,TRBV30,TRBJ1-2,TRBD1,TGTGCCTGGCACCGGGACAGGGCGTCGGACTATGGCTACACCTTC,CAWHRDRASDYGYTF
-,TRBV30,TRBJ2-2,TRBD1,TGTGCCTGGAAAGGGGGCGCGAGGGAGCTGTTTTTT,CAWKGGARELFF
-,TRBV6-6,TRBJ1-2,-,TGTGCCAGCAGTTCGACAGCTTATGGCTACACCTTC,CASSSTAYGYTF
-,TRBV6-5,TRBJ1-3,-,TGTGCCAGCAGTCGTGACAGTCTCTCTGGAAACACCATATATTTT,CASSRDSLSGNTIYF
-,TRBV19,TRBJ2-4,-,TGTGCCAGTAGTAGGCCGGGCACTGGTGGCATTCAGTACTTC,CASSRPGTGGIQYF
-,TRBV5-1,TRBJ2-3,-,TGCGCCAGCAGCTTGGACCCAGGGAGCACAGATACGCAGTATTTT,CASSLDPGSTDTQYF
-,TRBV5-1,TRBJ2-7,TRBD2,TGCGCCAGCAGCTTGACTAGCGGGACCTACGAGCAGTACTTC,CASSLTSGTYEQYF
-,TRBV5-1,TRBJ2-1,-,TGCGCCAGCAGCTCCGACCCCGCAGGGGAGCAGTTCTTC,CASSSDPAGEQFF
-,TRBV14,TRBJ1-2,-,TGTGCCAGCAGCCGCACCGCTAACTATGGCTACACCTTC,CASSRTANYGYTF
-,TRBV5-1,TRBJ2-3,TRBD1,TGCGCCAGCAGCCCTGGACAGGGACCAGATACGCAGTATTTT,CASSPGQGPDTQYF
-,TRBV5-4,TRBJ1-6,TRBD1,TGTGCCAGCAGCGGGTCGACAGGGGGCTCACATTCACCCCTCCACTTT,CASSGSTGGSHSPLHF